The clone carrying this T cell receptor (beta chain) was counted once. TCRdb re-analysed the RACE reads in MiXCR, keeping a single row per CDR3 protein. The table has approximately 82,000 distinct CDR3 sequences, about an eighth seen once. Time point reported: patch test 1, 2 weeks after DPC sensitization. Treatment here: therapeutic diphenylcyclopropenone sensitization with weekly scalp DPC. The data were taken from a study of human T cells and chemical hapten exposure. The CDR3 consists of 15 residues. The germline CDR1 and CDR2 sequences are DFQATT and SNEGSKA (reference sequence). Trimming took off 0 bases at V and 2 bases at J, with 13 bases between the two ends.

The sample in question was whole blood, obtained in connection with sensitization to the hapten diphenylcyclopropenone (DPC). V and J are TRBV20-1 and TRBJ1-2, with D tentatively TRBD1 (5 bases). The sequence came from an older woman with alopecia areata. Some clones in this sample may be carry-over from other donors' samples. CDR3 sequence (DNA): TGCAGTGCTAGAGATTCGGAGGGGTCAAACTATGGCTACACCTTC. Translated: CSARDSEGSNYGYTF.